One T cell receptor (beta chain) is described in this entry. Its matching antigen is unknown. Trimming removed 0 bases from V and 2 bases from J, with 7 bases in between. CDR1 SGHDT and CDR2 YYEEEE come from the germline V gene. The CDR3 covers 14 residues. The source of the sample is a study of CD8+CD57+ T cells in acquired aplastic anemia. Study conclusions and caveats: Patients and controls were found to share around 30 CD8+ CDR3 sequences. Patients versus controls showed no significant CD8+ Simpson's diversity difference.

The template for TCR beta VDJ and CDR3 sequence profiling was genomic DNA. TCRdb fed the reads into MiXCR, producing one record per CDR3 protein. The table has hundreds of thousands of distinct CDR3 sequences, approximately 80% seen once. Before being chosen for sequencing, patients had shown CD8+CD57+ cell expansion by flow cytometry. Severe acquired aplastic anemia was present in every patient. There was no therapy given to any patient before the blood sampling took place. This clonotype was sampled from a human donor with aplastic anemia. Sequencing was performed on sorted CD4+, CD8+, or CD8+CD57+ T cells (not recorded which) from PBMCs. This chain joins TRBV5-6 and TRBJ2-3; tentative D call: TRBD2 (6 bases). CDR3 DNA: TGTGCCAGCAGCTTGGGGGAGGTCACAGATACGCAGTATTTT. It specifies CASSLGEVTDTQYF.